This TCR beta chain was sequenced in a study of post-analysis software for immune sequencing data. Findings and limits, study-wide: Patients carried 4 or 5 TRBV segments more frequently than controls did, and TRBV5-6, TRBV5-1 and TRBV20-1 were among them. Patients with multiple sclerosis recorded significantly lower normalized Chao1 diversity than controls, the study found.

Unique molecular identifiers had been added to the TCR beta cDNA libraries. TCRdb passed the PCR reads through MiXCR, listing each CDR3 protein once. The sample lists about 770,000 distinct CDR3 sequences, 40% to 55% occurring once. This CDR3 contains 10 residues. Between the trimmed V and J ends, which lost 7 bases and 5 bases, there was a span of 8 bases. The V gene's germline CDR1 is DFQATT and CDR2 SNEGSKA (reference sequence). This clonotype was detected only a few times. Its antigen is not identified. Specimen: blood. This sequence was found in a girl aged 10-17 years with multiple sclerosis. This chain links TRBV20-1 with TRBJ2-5, with D perhaps given as TRBD1 or TRBD2 (5 bases each). The CDR3 region is CSVWGETQYF. The CDR3 DNA reads as TGCAGTGTCTGGGGGGAGACCCAGTACTTC.